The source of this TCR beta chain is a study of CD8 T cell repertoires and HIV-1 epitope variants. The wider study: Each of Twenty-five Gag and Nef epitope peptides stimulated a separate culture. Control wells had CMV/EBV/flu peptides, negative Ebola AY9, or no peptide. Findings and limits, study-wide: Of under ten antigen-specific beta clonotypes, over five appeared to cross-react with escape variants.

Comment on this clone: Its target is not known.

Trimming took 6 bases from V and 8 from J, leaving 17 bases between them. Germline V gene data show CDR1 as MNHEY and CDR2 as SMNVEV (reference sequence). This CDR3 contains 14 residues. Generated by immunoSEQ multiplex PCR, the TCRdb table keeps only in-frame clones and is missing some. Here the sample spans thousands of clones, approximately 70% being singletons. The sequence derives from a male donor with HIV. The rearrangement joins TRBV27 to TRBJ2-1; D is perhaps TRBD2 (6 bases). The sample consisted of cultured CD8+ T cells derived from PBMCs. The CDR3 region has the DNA TGTGCCAGCAGCGACCGGACTATTCTCGATGAGCAGTTCTTC. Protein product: CASSDRTILDEQFF.